This entry lists 28 T cell receptor beta chains sequenced from one sample in a study of CD8+ T cells in alopecia areata. RNA, once extracted, was reverse transcribed into cDNA for use as the sequencing template. Produced via immunoSEQ multiplex PCR; TCRdb's table is partial and in-frame only. The table includes some 160,000 clones, approximately 65% detected once. Indicated treatment: oral pan-JAK inhibitor, 5-10 mg twice daily. This sample comprised CD4+ T cells sorted from blood, obtained at week 4, from a patient treated with tofacitinib. The receptor source for this set is a human donor with alopecia areata.

The rearrangement uses TRBV6-1 and TRBJ2-5; D might be TRBD1 or TRBD2, each matching 5 bases. The J call may be incorrect, as the DNA end agrees better with TRBJ2-7. CDR3 size: 13 residues. Germline assignment: CDR1 MNHNS and CDR2 SASEGT. CDR3 coding DNA: TGTGCCAGCAGTCTGGGACCTCCACACGAGCAGTACTTC. Amino acids: CASSLGPPHEQYF.

This clone was seen a handful of times. V gene TRBV30 combines with J gene TRBJ1-2; D is undetermined. Trimming left V 4 bases short and J 4 bases short, with 7 bases between. The V gene's germline CDR1 is GTSNPN and CDR2 SVGIG (reference sequence). The CDR3 runs to 11 residues. CDR3 DNA sequence: TGTGCCTGGATAGCTTCCTATGGCTACACCTTC. Translation: CAWIASYGYTF.

V usage is TRBV5-1 and J usage is TRBJ2-7; perhaps D is TRBD1 or TRBD2 (5 bases each). The CDR3 is 17 amino acids. CDR1 and CDR2 from the germline V gene are SGHRS and YFSETQ. V gave up 0 bases and J gave up 1 base, with 17 bases separating them. CDR3 DNA sequence: TGCGCCAGCAGCTTGGATGAGGTCAGGGACGGATCCTACGAGCAGTACTTC. This codes for CASSLDEVRDGSYEQYF.

The V gene is TRBV5-6, the J gene TRBJ2-7, with 7 bases identical to TRBD1. Trimming at V came to 2 bases and at J to 3 bases, leaving 5 bases not matched to a gene. Germline-derived CDR1 and CDR2 are SGHDT and YYEEEE. This CDR3 has 14 amino acids. The CDR3 spells CASSFSAGGYEQYF. The CDR3 DNA reads TGTGCCAGCAGCTTTTCGGCAGGGGGCTACGAGCAGTACTTC.

There are a few counts of this clone. This chain connects TRBV7-9 to TRBJ2-2, with 8 bases matching TRBD1. Losses at the gene ends were 5 bases for V and 4 bases for J; bases not matched to a gene: 3. Germline lookup yields CDR1 SEHNR and CDR2 FQNEAQ (reference sequence). The CDR3 sequence is 14 residues long. Written as DNA, the CDR3 is TGTGCCAGCAGCCCCGGGACAGGCACCGGGGAGCTGTTTTTT. It specifies CASSPGTGTGELFF. The full variable domain, rest sourced from reference TRBV7-9 and TRBJ2-2, is DTGVSQNPRHKITKRGQNVTFRCDPISEHNRLYWYRQTLGQGPEFLTYFQNEAQLEKSRLLSDRFSAERPKGSFSTLEIQRTEQGDSAMYLCASSPGTGTGELFFGEGSRLTVL.

The chain joins TRBV29-1 to TRBJ1-1; D gene unclear. CDR3 length: 13 residues. CDR1 is SQVTM and CDR2 is ANQGSEA in the germline V gene. The V and J ends lost 1 base and 5 bases respectively, with 11 bases between them. The CDR3 spells CSVEAYRKTEAFF. CDR3 coding DNA: TGCAGCGTTGAAGCGTACCGAAAGACTGAAGCTTTCTTT. Using reference TRBV29-1 and TRBJ1-1 for the parts outside the CDR3, the full variable domain is SAVISQKPSRDICQRGTSLTIQCQVDSQVTMMFWYRQQPGQSLTLIATANQGSEATYESGFVIDKFPISRPNLTFSTLTVSNMSPEDSSIYLCSVEAYRKTEAFFGQGTRLTVV.

V is TRBV9 and J is TRBJ2-5, with D unresolved. The CDR3 loop spans 14 amino acids. Trimming left V 1 base short and J 0 bases short, with 7 bases between. Germline V lookup: CDR1 SGDLS, CDR2 YYNGEE. This chain's CDR3 is CASSVSAYQETQYF. DNA of the CDR3: TGTGCCAGCAGCGTATCAGCGTACCAAGAGACCCAGTACTTC.

The chain joins TRBV7-8 to TRBJ2-2; D gene uncertain. CDR1 and CDR2 from the germline V gene are SGHVS and FQNEAQ. V shed 3 bases and J shed 6 bases, with 14 bases lying between them. The CDR3 has 15 amino acids. CDR3 nucleotides: TGTGCCAGCAGCTTTCTGGGCCTCTGGGCCGGGGAGCTGTTTTTT. Protein product: CASSFLGLWAGELFF.

This sequence joins TRBV30 and TRBJ1-1, with TRBD1 matching over 7 bases. Germline CDR1 reads GTSNPN; CDR2 reads SVGIG (reference sequence). The CDR3 contains 12 residues. The trim removed 0 bases at V and 7 bases at J, leaving 2 bases unmatched. CDR3 region: CAWSVQGLEAFF. The CDR3 DNA reads TGTGCCTGGAGTGTACAGGGGCTTGAAGCTTTCTTT.

V gene TRBV29-1 combines with J gene TRBJ1-3; 7 nucleotides align to TRBD1. The ends lost 7 bases at V and 4 bases at J; junction bases unmatched: 7. Germline V CDR1 and CDR2: SQVTM, ANQGSEA. The CDR3 extends over 13 amino acids. This CDR3 is CSGTTGSGNTIYF. For the CDR3, the DNA is TGCAGCGGGACGACAGGGTCAGGAAACACCATATATTTT.

This clone is a singleton in its sample. This rearrangement joins TRBV30 to TRBJ1-5; D is possibly TRBD1 (6 bases). There are 16 residues in the CDR3. CDR1 GTSNPN and CDR2 SVGIG come from the germline V gene (reference sequence). Trimming took off 3 bases at V and 3 bases at J, with 18 bases between the two ends. Here the CDR3 reads CAWSRGGQGVNQPQHF. Here the CDR3 DNA reads TGTGCCTGGAGCCGCGGGGGGCAAGGGGTCAATCAGCCCCAGCATTTT.

This rearrangement joins TRBV7-2 to TRBJ2-1, with D perhaps TRBD2 (7 bases). Per germline, CDR1 SGHTA and CDR2 FQGNSA. This CDR3 has 15 residues. V was shortened by 2 bases and J by 9 bases, with 17 bases between the two germline ends. The CDR3 nucleotides are TGTGCCAGCAGCTTAAGGCGGGGGCCAGAGGCTGAGCAGTTCTTC. Protein sequence: CASSLRRGPEAEQFF.

The V and J genes are TRBV5-6 and TRBJ1-5; D is unresolved. The V end was cut by 4 bases, the J end by 5 bases, with 13 bases between. Per germline, CDR1 SGHDT and CDR2 YYEEEE. This CDR3 contains 14 residues. Here the CDR3 reads CASSPSGSDQPQHF. In DNA form, the CDR3 reads TGTGCCAGCAGCCCCTCGGGGTCGGATCAGCCCCAGCATTTT.

The chain has TRBV6-6 and TRBJ2-7, with 7 bases that match TRBD2. This CDR3 is built from 14 residues. Trimming removed 3 bases from V and 5 bases from J; junction bases left unmatched: 7. The germline V gene has CDR1 MNHNY and CDR2 SVGAGI (reference sequence). CDR3 sequence reads: CASSYDGGEDEQYF. The DNA of the CDR3 is TGTGCCAGCAGTTATGATGGGGGGGAGGACGAGCAGTACTTC.

This chain joins TRBV30 and TRBJ2-7, with unresolved D. V lost 3 bases, J lost 3 bases, and 9 bases lay in between. The CDR3 runs 12 residues. Germline-derived CDR1 and CDR2 are GTSNPN and SVGIG (reference sequence). CDR3 nucleotides: TGTGCCTGGAGCCACAGAGACTACGAGCAGTACTTC. Translated: CAWSHRDYEQYF.

The J gene is TRBJ1-2, the V gene TRBV29-1; D call uncertain. V gave up 6 bases and J gave up 4 bases, with 18 bases separating them. CDR1 SQVTM and CDR2 ANQGSEA come from the germline V gene. The CDR3 loop spans 14 amino acids. The CDR3 sequence is CSVGSALATYGYTF. The CDR3, as DNA: TGCAGCGTCGGAAGCGCACTAGCCACCTATGGCTACACCTTC.

V is TRBV15 and J is TRBJ2-7, with D unresolved. The germline V gene encodes CDR1 LNHNV and CDR2 YYDKDF (reference sequence). V lost 0 bases, J lost 3 bases, and 3 bases lay in between. This CDR3 has 12 amino acids. The CDR3 DNA is TGTGCCACCAGCAGAGATTTCTACGAGCAGTACTTC. Protein product: CATSRDFYEQYF.

V usage is TRBV7-3 and J usage is TRBJ1-2; 7 bases are shared with TRBD1. CDR1 SGHTA and CDR2 FQGTGA come from the germline V gene. The J segment lost 6 bases and the V segment lost 1 base, leaving 2 bases of the junction unmatched. The CDR3 consists of 13 residues. DNA for the CDR3: TGTGCCAGCAGCTTAAAACAGGGGAATGGCTACACCTTC. Residues: CASSLKQGNGYTF.

The chain combines TRBV29-1 with TRBJ2-1; D is unclear. This CDR3 is built from 10 residues. The germline V gene encodes CDR1 SQVTM and CDR2 ANQGSEA. V lost 6 bases to trimming and J lost 9 bases, with 9 bases between them. The CDR3 reads CSVIRREQFF. DNA for the CDR3: TGCAGCGTGATAAGGCGTGAGCAGTTCTTC.

CDR3 amino acids: CSVVPGTLYYEKQYF. The CDR3 DNA reads TGCAGCGTTGTACCCGGGACACTATATTACGAAAAGCAGTACTTC. V and J are TRBV29-1 and TRBJ2-7; D is possibly TRBD1 (6 bases). This CDR3 has 15 residues. In germline, CDR1 is SQVTM, CDR2 ANQGSEA. V lost 4 bases and J lost 8, with 24 bases in between.

V gene TRBV29-1 combines with J gene TRBJ2-1; D remains unclear. CDR1 is SQVTM and CDR2 is ANQGSEA in the germline V gene. This CDR3 has 8 amino acids. The CDR3: CIPQEQFF. CDR3 nucleotides: TGCATCCCCCAGGAGCAGTTCTTC.

This chain uses TRBV2 with TRBJ1-5; a weak D match, TRBD1 (5 bases). The CDR3 has 12 residues. V was pared by 3 bases and J by 7 bases, with 7 bases between. In germline, CDR1 is SNHLY, CDR2 FYNNEI. The CDR3 is CASSEGLQPQHF. In DNA, the CDR3 is TGTGCCAGCAGTGAGGGGCTGCAGCCCCAGCATTTT.

The chain employs TRBV15 and TRBJ1-2; D uncertain. The germline V and J ends were trimmed by 3 bases and 2 bases, with 13 bases remaining between them. The CDR3 extends over 15 amino acids. Germline loops: CDR1 LNHNV, CDR2 YYDKDF (reference sequence). The CDR3 reads CATSREGSGNYGYTF. The CDR3 region has the DNA TGTGCCACCAGCAGGGAGGGATCGGGAAACTATGGCTACACCTTC.

At least ten counts were recorded for this clone. Other DNA sequences in this sample translate to the same CDR3. The chain is built from TRBV7-9 and TRBJ1-6; D not resolved. CDR3 size: 14 residues. Germline CDR1 is SEHNR and CDR2 is FQNEAQ (reference sequence). V was trimmed by 1 base and J by 4 bases, leaving 5 bases between them. CDR3 residues: CASSLEQYNSPLHF. The CDR3 region has the DNA TGTGCCAGCAGCTTAGAACAGTATAATTCACCCCTCCACTTT.

This clone was picked up a small number of times. The chain uses TRBV30 and TRBJ2-6; the D is unclear. Trimming shortened V by 3 bases and J by 0 bases, and 3 bases separated the two germline ends. CDR1 and CDR2 from the germline V gene are GTSNPN and SVGIG (reference sequence). CDR3 size: 13 residues. CDR3 nucleotide sequence: TGTGCCTGGAGCGACTCTGGGGCCAACGTCCTGACTTTC. Its protein product is CAWSDSGANVLTF.

This clone has more than one count but fewer than ten. The chain combines TRBV6-1 with TRBJ1-2; D perhaps matches TRBD1 (6 bases). This CDR3 has 14 amino acids. In germline, CDR1 is MNHNS, CDR2 SASEGT. V lost 10 bases, J lost 8 bases, and 23 bases lay in between. This CDR3 is CATRLDSTRRGYTF. Here the CDR3 DNA reads TGTGCCACCCGGTTGGACAGCACAAGGAGGGGCTACACCTTC.

This clone has only a few counts. The chain links TRBV29-1 to TRBJ1-1; D may be TRBD1 (6 bases). CDR3 length: 12 amino acids. Germline loops: CDR1 SQVTM, CDR2 ANQGSEA. With 6 bases removed from V and 3 bases from J, the gap between germline ends came to 11 bases. CDR3 residues: CSVGEGDTEAFF. The DNA of the CDR3 is TGCAGCGTGGGGGAGGGGGACACTGAAGCTTTCTTT.

This rearrangement joins TRBV29-1 to TRBJ2-5; 9 bases are a match to TRBD1. Looked up from germline, CDR1 is SQVTM and CDR2 is ANQGSEA. The CDR3 has 13 residues. V gave up 4 bases and J gave up 4 bases; unmatched junction bases: 4. CDR3 in DNA: TGCAGCGTTGGGACAGGGGAGGGAGAGACCCAGTACTTC. Translation gives CSVGTGEGETQYF.